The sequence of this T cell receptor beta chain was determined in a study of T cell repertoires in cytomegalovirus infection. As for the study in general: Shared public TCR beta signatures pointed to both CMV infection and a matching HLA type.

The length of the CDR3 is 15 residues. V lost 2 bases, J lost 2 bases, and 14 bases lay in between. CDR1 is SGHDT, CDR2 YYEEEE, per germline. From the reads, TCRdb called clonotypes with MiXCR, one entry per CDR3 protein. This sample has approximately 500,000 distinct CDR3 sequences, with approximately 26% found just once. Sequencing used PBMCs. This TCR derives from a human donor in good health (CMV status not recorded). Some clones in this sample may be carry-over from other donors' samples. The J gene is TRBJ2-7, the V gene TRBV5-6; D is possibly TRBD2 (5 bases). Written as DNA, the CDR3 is TGTGCCAGCAGCTTCGGGGTAGGACTCGCCTACGAGCAGTACTTC. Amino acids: CASSFGVGLAYEQYF.